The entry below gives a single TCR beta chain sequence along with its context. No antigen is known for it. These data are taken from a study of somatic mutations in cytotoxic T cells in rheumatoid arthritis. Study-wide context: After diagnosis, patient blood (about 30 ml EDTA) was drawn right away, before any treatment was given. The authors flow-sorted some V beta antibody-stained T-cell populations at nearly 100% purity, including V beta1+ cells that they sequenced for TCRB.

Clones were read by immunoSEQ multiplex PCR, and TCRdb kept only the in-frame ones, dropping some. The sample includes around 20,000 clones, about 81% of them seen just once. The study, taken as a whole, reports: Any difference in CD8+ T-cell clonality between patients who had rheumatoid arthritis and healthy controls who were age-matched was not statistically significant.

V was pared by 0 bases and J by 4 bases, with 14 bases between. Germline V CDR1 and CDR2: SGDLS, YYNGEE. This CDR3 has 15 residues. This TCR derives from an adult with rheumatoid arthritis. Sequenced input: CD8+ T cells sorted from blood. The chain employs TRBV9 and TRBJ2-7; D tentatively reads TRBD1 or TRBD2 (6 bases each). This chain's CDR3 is CASSVEQGGAYEQYF. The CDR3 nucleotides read TGTGCCAGCAGCGTAGAACAGGGAGGAGCGTACGAGCAGTACTTC.